Presented here are 9 T cell receptor beta chains from one specimen sequenced in a study of cytomegalovirus exposure and HLA in healthy donors. The PCR was carried out with 60 Vbeta primers and 13 Jbeta primers. Data came from immunoSEQ multiplex PCR; TCRdb stores just in-frame clones and leaves some out. The sample lists around 300,000 clones, roughly 90% occurring once. Material: PBMCs. The receptors stem from a woman aged 18-29 years in good health and CMV-seronegative.

The chain uses TRBV5-1 and TRBJ2-7; 7 bases are a match to TRBD2. The V gene's germline CDR1 is SGHRS and CDR2 YFSETQ. This CDR3 spans 15 amino acids. V gave up 0 bases and J gave up 1 base; unmatched junction bases: 4. The CDR3 is CASSLGTGGSYEQYF. CDR3 nucleotides: TGCGCCAGCAGCTTGGGGACCGGGGGGTCCTACGAGCAGTACTTC.

This chain links TRBV30 with TRBJ1-2; D is unclear. The germline CDR1 and CDR2 sequences are GTSNPN and SVGIG (reference sequence). The CDR3 runs 13 residues. V gave up 2 bases and J gave up 6 bases, with 13 bases separating them. The CDR3 coding sequence is TGTGCCTGGAGTAGCGGCGCAAATAATGGCTACACCTTC. Its protein product is CAWSSGANNGYTF.

V usage is TRBV14 and J usage is TRBJ1-2, with 8 bases matching TRBD1. V gave up 1 base and J gave up 4 bases; unmatched junction bases: 8. The CDR3 has 16 amino acids. The germline CDR1 and CDR2 sequences are SGHDN and FVKESK. The CDR3 here is CASSQAGTGPFYGYTF. CDR3 DNA sequence: TGTGCCAGCAGCCAAGCCGGGACAGGACCGTTCTATGGCTACACCTTC.

This clone appeared a few times. The V call is TRBV7-9, the J call TRBJ2-1, with D unclear. Per germline, CDR1 SEHNR and CDR2 FQNEAQ (reference sequence). Trimming cost V 1 base and J 9 bases, with 7 bases left between them. The CDR3 covers 12 residues. CDR3 in amino acids: CASSLGLGEQFF. CDR3 DNA: TGTGCCAGCAGCTTAGGGCTTGGTGAGCAGTTCTTC.

The V call is TRBV5-1, the J call TRBJ1-3; weak D call: TRBD1 (5 bases). Trimming pared 4 bases from V and 2 bases from J, leaving 7 bases between. The CDR3 is made up of 13 amino acids. Germline V gene sequence: CDR1 SGHRS, CDR2 YFSETQ. The CDR3 sequence is CASSPDTGNTIYF. Written as DNA, the CDR3 is TGCGCCAGCAGCCCGGACACTGGAAACACCATATATTTT.

J is TRBJ1-5 and V is TRBV19; the D is unclear. The CDR3 is 16 residues long. Deletions cut 7 bases from V and 0 bases from J, with 16 bases between. The germline gives CDR1 LNHDA, CDR2 SQIVND (reference sequence). The CDR3 coding sequence is TGTGCCAGTACCCCCGCTCACTTTTATAGCAATCAGCCCCAGCATTTT. Translated: CASTPAHFYSNQPQHF.

The rearrangement links TRBV6-5 to TRBJ1-2; D gene ambiguous. Germline V CDR1 and CDR2: MNHEY, SVGAGI. CDR3 length equals 11 residues. V was cut by 9 bases and J by 4 bases, with 9 bases left in between. The CDR3 spells CASSYSYGYTF. The CDR3 DNA reads TGTGCCAGTTCCTACAGCTATGGCTACACCTTC.

The rearrangement joins TRBV19 to TRBJ1-4, with 8 nucleotides matching TRBD1. CDR3 size: 15 residues. Germline assignment: CDR1 LNHDA and CDR2 SQIVND (reference sequence). J gave up 4 bases and V 3 bases, and 4 bases lay outside the gene matches. The DNA for the CDR3 is TGTGCCAGTAGTATCAGGGGGCCCGGTAATGAAAAACTGTTTTTT. The encoded protein is CASSIRGPGNEKLFF.

This chain connects TRBV7-2 to TRBJ1-2; TRBD1 matches at 9 bases. Trimming at V came to 5 bases and at J to 0 bases, leaving 7 bases not matched to a gene. Germline assignment: CDR1 SGHTA and CDR2 FQGNSA. The CDR3 consists of 16 residues. CDR3 sequence: CASSDWTGAPNYGYTF. The CDR3 DNA follows: TGTGCCAGCAGCGACTGGACAGGGGCGCCTAACTATGGCTACACCTTC. Filled out from reference TRBV7-2 and TRBJ1-2, the complete variable domain reads GAGVSQSPSNKVTEKGKDVELRCDPISGHTALYWYRQSLGQGLEFLIYFQGNSAPDKSGLPSDRFSAERTGGSVSTLTIQRTQQEDSAVYLCASSDWTGAPNYGYTFGSGTRLTVV.